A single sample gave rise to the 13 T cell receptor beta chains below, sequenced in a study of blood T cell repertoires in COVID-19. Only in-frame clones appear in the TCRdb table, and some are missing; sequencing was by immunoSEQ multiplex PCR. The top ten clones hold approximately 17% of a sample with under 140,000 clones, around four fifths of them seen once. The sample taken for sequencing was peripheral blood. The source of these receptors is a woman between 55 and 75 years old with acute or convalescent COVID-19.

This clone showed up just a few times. The CDR3 DNA reads TGTGCCAGCAGTTACCGAGCGGGCCCAAGCTCCATCGAGCAGTTCTTC. It translates to CASSYRAGPSSIEQFF. The genes are TRBV6-2 or TRBV6-3 and TRBJ2-1, with TRBD2 as a possible D gene (6 bases). Germline CDR1 and CDR2: MNHEY and SVGEGT. Trimming shortened V by 2 bases and J by 10 bases, and 21 bases separated the two germline ends. The CDR3 runs 16 residues.

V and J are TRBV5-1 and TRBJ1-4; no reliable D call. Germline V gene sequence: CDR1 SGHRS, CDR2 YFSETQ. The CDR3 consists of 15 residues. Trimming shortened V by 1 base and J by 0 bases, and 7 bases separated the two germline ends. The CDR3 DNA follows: TGCGCCAGCAGCTTGAACTCGGCAACTAATGAAAAACTGTTTTTT. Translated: CASSLNSATNEKLFF.

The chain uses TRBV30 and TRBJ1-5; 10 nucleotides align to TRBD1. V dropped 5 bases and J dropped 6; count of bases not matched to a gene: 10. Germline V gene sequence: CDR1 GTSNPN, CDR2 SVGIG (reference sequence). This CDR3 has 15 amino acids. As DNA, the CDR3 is TGTGCCTGGGGCCGGGACAGGGGCCGCGGTCAGCCCCAGCATTTT. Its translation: CAWGRDRGRGQPQHF. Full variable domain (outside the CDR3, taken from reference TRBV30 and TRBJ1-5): SQTIHQWPATLVQPVGSPLSLECTVEGTSNPNLYWYRQAAGRGLQLLFYSVGIGQISSEVPQNLSASRPQDRQFILSSKKLLLSDSGFYLCAWGRDRGRGQPQHFGDGTRLSIL.

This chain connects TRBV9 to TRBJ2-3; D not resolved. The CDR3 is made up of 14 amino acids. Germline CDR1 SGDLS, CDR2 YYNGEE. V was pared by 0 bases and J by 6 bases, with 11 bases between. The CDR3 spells CASSVVGSGDTQYF. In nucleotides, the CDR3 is TGTGCCAGCAGCGTAGTCGGGTCTGGGGATACGCAGTATTTT.

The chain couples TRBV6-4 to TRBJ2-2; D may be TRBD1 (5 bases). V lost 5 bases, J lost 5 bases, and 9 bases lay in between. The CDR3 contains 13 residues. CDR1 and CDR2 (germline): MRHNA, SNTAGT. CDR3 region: CASSISGTGELFF. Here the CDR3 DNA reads TGTGCCAGCAGTATTTCAGGGACCGGGGAGCTGTTTTTT.

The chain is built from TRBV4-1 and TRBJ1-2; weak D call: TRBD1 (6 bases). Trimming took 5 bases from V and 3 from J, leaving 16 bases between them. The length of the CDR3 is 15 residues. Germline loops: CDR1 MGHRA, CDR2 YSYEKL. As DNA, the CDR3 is TGCGCCAGCAGCGCGGGGGGGGCGCAGGACTATGGCTACACCTTC. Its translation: CASSAGGAQDYGYTF.

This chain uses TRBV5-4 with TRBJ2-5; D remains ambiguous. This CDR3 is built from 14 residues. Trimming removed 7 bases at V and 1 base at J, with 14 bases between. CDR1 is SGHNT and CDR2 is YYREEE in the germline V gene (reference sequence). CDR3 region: CASSAQARQETQYF. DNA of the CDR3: TGTGCCAGCTCCGCCCAGGCTCGCCAAGAGACCCAGTACTTC.

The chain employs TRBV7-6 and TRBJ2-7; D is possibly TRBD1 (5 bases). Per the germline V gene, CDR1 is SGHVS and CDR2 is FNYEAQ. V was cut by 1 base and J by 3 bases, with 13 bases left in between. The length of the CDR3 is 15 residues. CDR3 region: CASSLEGAQNYEQYF. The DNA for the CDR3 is TGTGCCAGCAGCTTAGAAGGGGCGCAAAACTACGAGCAGTACTTC.

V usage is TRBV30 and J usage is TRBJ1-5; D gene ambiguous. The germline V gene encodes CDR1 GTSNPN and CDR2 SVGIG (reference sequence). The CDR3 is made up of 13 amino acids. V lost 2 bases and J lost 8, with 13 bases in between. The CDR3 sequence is CAWSLVLEEPQHF. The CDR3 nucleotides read TGTGCCTGGAGTCTAGTCCTTGAAGAGCCCCAGCATTTT.

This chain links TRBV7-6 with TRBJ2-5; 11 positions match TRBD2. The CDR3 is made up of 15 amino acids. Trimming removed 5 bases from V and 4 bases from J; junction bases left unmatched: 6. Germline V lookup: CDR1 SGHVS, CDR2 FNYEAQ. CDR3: CASSPVAGGRETQYF. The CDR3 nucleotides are TGTGCCAGCAGCCCCGTAGCGGGGGGGAGAGAGACCCAGTACTTC.

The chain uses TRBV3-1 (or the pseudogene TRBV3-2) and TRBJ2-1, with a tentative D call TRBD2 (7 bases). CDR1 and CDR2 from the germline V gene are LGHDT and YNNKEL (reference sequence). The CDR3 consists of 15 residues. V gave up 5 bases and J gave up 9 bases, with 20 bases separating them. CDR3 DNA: TGTGCCAGCAGCAAAAACGTGGGGGGGGCGGGTGAGCAGTTCTTC. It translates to CASSKNVGGAGEQFF.

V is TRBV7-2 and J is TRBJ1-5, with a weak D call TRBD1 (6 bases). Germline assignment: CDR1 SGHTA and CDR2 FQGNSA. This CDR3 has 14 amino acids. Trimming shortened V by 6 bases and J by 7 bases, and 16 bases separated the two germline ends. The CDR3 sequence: CASRNWGRGQPQHF. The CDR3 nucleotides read TGTGCCAGCAGAAATTGGGGGCGTGGACAGCCCCAGCATTTT. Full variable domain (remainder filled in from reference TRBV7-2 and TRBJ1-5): GAGVSQSPSNKVTEKGKDVELRCDPISGHTALYWYRQSLGQGLEFLIYFQGNSAPDKSGLPSDRFSAERTGGSVSTLTIQRTQQEDSAVYLCASRNWGRGQPQHFGDGTRLSIL.

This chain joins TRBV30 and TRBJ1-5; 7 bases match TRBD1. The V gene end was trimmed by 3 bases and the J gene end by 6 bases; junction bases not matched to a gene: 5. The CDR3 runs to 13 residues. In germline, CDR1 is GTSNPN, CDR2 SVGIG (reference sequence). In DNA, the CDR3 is TGTGCCTGGAGCACGTCAGGGGGTCAGCCCCAGCATTTT. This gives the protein CAWSTSGGQPQHF. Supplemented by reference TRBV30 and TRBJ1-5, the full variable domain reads SQTIHQWPATLVQPVGSPLSLECTVEGTSNPNLYWYRQAAGRGLQLLFYSVGIGQISSEVPQNLSASRPQDRQFILSSKKLLLSDSGFYLCAWSTSGGQPQHFGDGTRLSIL.